This T cell receptor beta chain derives from a study of T cell responses to AZD1222 COVID-19 vaccine. Findings and limits, study-wide: Only after the peak T cell response were repertoires sampled. Spike-specific TCR breadth and depth rose after two AZD1222 doses. Seropositive status at baseline applied to only a handful of AZD1222 recipients. White British ancestry dominated among donors, who included more females, and clonal diversity was possibly underestimated.

Germline-derived CDR1 and CDR2 are SGDLS and YYNGEE. The CDR3 sequence is 15 residues long. V was cut by 2 bases and J by 6 bases, with 14 bases left in between. Note on this clone: Antigen: not known.

Repertoires were generated with immunoSEQ multiplex PCR, while TCRdb's copy carries only in-frame clones and drops some. The sample shows roughly 150,000 clones, about 91% of them seen only once. The material was peripheral blood, obtained on day 0 of AZD1222 vaccination. This sequence originates from an adult in good health. This chain uses TRBV9 with TRBJ1-4; maybe TRBD1 (5 bases). For the CDR3, the DNA is TGTGCCAGCAGCGTCGACAGCCGAGGGGATGAAAAACTGTTTTTT. The encoded protein is CASSVDSRGDEKLFF.